This TCR beta chain was captured in a study of early T cells in non-severe SARS-CoV-2 infection. This clonotype turned up a few times. The CDR3 is made up of 17 amino acids. The V gene's germline CDR1 is MNHNY and CDR2 SVGAGI (reference sequence). After removal of 6 bases from V and 0 bases from J, the junction contained 10 bases not matched to a gene. From the 5' RACE reads, TCRdb called clonotypes with MiXCR, one entry per CDR3 protein. Seen here are tens of thousands of distinct CDR3 sequences, less than 15% observed once, and the top ten hold approximately 4.9%. The source material was whole blood. The chain links TRBV6-6 to TRBJ1-3; 8 nucleotides match TRBD1. The receptor was isolated from an adult who was a healthcare worker with PCR-confirmed SARS-CoV-2 infection or an uninfected control (not recorded which). The DNA for the CDR3 is TGTGCCAGCAGGGAAGCCGGACAGGGATTCTCTGGAAACACCATATATTTT. As protein: CASREAGQGFSGNTIYF.